Sequencing of this T cell receptor beta chain was carried out in a study of shared clonotypes between healthy human individuals. This clone has only a few counts. Trimming took off 6 bases at V and 3 bases at J, with 12 bases between the two ends. The CDR3 loop spans 14 amino acids. Germline V gene lookup returns CDR1 MDHEN and CDR2 SYDVKM. Profiling relied on immunoSEQ multiplex PCR, and the TCRdb table lists in-frame clones only, not all of them. The sample includes about 2.3 million clones, less than 95% seen only once; the top ten take 0.37%. The sequence was collected from a man younger than 35 in good health. Some clones in this sample may be carry-over from other donors' samples. The sample taken for sequencing was naive CD4+ T cells from PBMCs. Specified subset: CD45RA+ positively selected. V gene TRBV28 combines with J gene TRBJ1-5; a possible D gene is TRBD1 (5 bases). CDR3 in DNA: TGTGCCAGCAGGAAATCGACAGACAATCAGCCCCAGCATTTT. Amino acids: CASRKSTDNQPQHF.